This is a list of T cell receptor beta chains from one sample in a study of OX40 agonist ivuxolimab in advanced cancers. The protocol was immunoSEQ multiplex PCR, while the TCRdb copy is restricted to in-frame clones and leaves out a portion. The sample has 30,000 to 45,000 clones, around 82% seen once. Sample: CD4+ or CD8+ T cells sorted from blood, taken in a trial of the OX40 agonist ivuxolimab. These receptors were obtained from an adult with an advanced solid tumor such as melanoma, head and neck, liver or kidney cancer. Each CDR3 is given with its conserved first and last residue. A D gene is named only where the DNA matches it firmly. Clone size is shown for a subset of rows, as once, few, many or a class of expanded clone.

TGTGCCAGCAGCTTAGTAATGGGGGCTGGGGCCAACGTCCTGACTTTC,CASSLVMGAGANVLTF,.,once,TRBV7-8,TRBJ2-6
TGTGCCAGTAGTATAGGGGACAGCACCTACAATGAGCAGTTCTTC,CASSIGDSTYNEQFF,TRBD1,.,TRBV19,TRBJ2-1
TGCGCCAGCAGCCAGACAGAAGATACGCAGTATTTT,CASSQTEDTQYF,.,.,TRBV5-1,TRBJ2-3
TGTGCCAGCAGCTTTAGGTGGACCGGGGAGCTGTTTTTT,CASSFRWTGELFF,.,.,TRBV7-2,TRBJ2-2
TGCGCCAGCAGCCAACAGGGGGGGGACCTCGGGCACTACACCTTC,CASSQQGGDLGHYTF,TRBD1,.,TRBV4-3,TRBJ1-2
TGTGCCTGGACCATAGCGGGGGGTCCCACAGATACGCAGTATTTT,CAWTIAGGPTDTQYF,TRBD2,.,TRBV30,TRBJ2-3
TGTGCCAGCAGCTTTGGGTTTACAGGGACTTCACCCCTCCACTTT,CASSFGFTGTSPLHF,.,.,TRBV5-6,TRBJ1-6
TGTGCCAGCAGCCCCTCGACAGGGAACTATGGCTACACCTTC,CASSPSTGNYGYTF,TRBD1,.,TRBV7-8,TRBJ1-2
TGTGCCAGCAGCTTAAATGGAGCGCAGGTGGTTTCCGGGGAGCTGTTTTTT,CASSLNGAQVVSGELFF,.,.,TRBV7-2,TRBJ2-2
TGTGCCAGTAGTATAGCTCAACCATACAATGAGCAGTTCTTC,CASSIAQPYNEQFF,.,.,TRBV19,TRBJ2-1
TGTGCCAGCCGGACAGGGGGCACCGGGGAGCTGTTTTTT,CASRTGGTGELFF,TRBD1,.,TRBV2,TRBJ2-2
TGTGCCAGCAGCTTAAGCCCCTCTCGGGAAAAACTGTTTTTT,CASSLSPSREKLFF,.,.,TRBV7-2,TRBJ1-4
TGCGCCAGCAGCCAAACGGACAGGGAATGGTTTGGCTACACCTTC,CASSQTDREWFGYTF,TRBD1,.,TRBV4-3,TRBJ1-2
TGTGCCAGCAGCTTGGCAGCCAGTTGGCGGGGCTACACCTTC,CASSLAASWRGYTF,.,.,TRBV5-6,TRBJ1-2
TGTGCCAGCTCACCACAACCGGGACAGGGCCCTTATGGCTACACCTTC,CASSPQPGQGPYGYTF,TRBD1,.,TRBV18,TRBJ1-2
TGTGCCAGCAGCGTAGGGACAGGGTCGGGTCATGGCTACACCTTC,CASSVGTGSGHGYTF,TRBD1,.,TRBV9,TRBJ1-2
TGCGCCAGCAGCTTGGGTTCGGCTGGGGGCACTGAAGCTTTCTTT,CASSLGSAGGTEAFF,.,.,TRBV5-1,TRBJ1-1
TGTGCCAGCAGCCCTAATGGTGGGTCGGGGGGAGGTCAGCCCCAGCATTTT,CASSPNGGSGGGQPQHF,.,.,TRBV7-2,TRBJ1-5
TGTGCCAGCAGAAAAACAGGGGCCGCGAGCTCCTACGAGCAGTACTTC,CASRKTGAASSYEQYF,TRBD1,.,TRBV14,TRBJ2-7
TGCGCCAGCAGCTTGTGGACCCAGGACTATGAGCAGTTCTTC,CASSLWTQDYEQFF,.,.,TRBV5-1,TRBJ2-1
TGTGCCAGTCTATCTCAGGGTTCGGGGACTGAAGCTTTCTTT,CASLSQGSGTEAFF,.,.,TRBV19,TRBJ1-1
TGTGCCGTCCGTCAAAGGGGCGGTGGCTACACCTTC,CAVRQRGGGYTF,.,once,TRBV7-9,TRBJ1-2
TGTGCCAGCAGCACCTCCTACAATGAGCAGTTCTTC,CASSTSYNEQFF,.,.,TRBV9,TRBJ2-1
TGTGCCAGCAGTGAAATTGTTGGGCAATCACCCCTCCACTTT,CASSEIVGQSPLHF,.,.,TRBV6-1,TRBJ1-6
TGTGCCAGCAGCTCTCGCAGGAGCGTGGTCAATGAGCAGTTCTTC,CASSSRRSVVNEQFF,.,once,TRBV7-2,TRBJ2-1
TGCGCCAGCAGCATGACAGGGGTCGAAACTGAAGCTTTCTTT,CASSMTGVETEAFF,TRBD1,.,TRBV5-1,TRBJ1-1
TGTGCCAGCAGACCCGGGACAGGGATTATTAAACCCCAGCATTTT,CASRPGTGIIKPQHF,TRBD1,.,TRBV6-5,TRBJ1-5
TGTGCCAGCAGTGAATTCGGGGGGGTCTCCTATAATTCACCCCTCCACTTT,CASSEFGGVSYNSPLHF,.,.,TRBV6-1,TRBJ1-6
TGTGCCAGTCGGACAGGGGGCATCTATGGCTACACCTTC,CASRTGGIYGYTF,TRBD1,once,TRBV7-2,TRBJ1-2
TGTGCTAGCAGCTATAGCGACACACATTCACCCCTCCACTTT,CASSYSDTHSPLHF,.,.,TRBV7-7,TRBJ1-6
TGTGCCAGCAGTCGCTTGAGGGAGCAGGGTGGCACCGGGGAGCTGTTTTTT,CASSRLREQGGTGELFF,.,.,TRBV5-8,TRBJ2-2